The clone carrying this T cell receptor (beta chain) was detected many times. Lactation, pregnancy, other autoimmune disease or uncontrolled infection excluded patients. The source material, RNA transcripts, was used to amplify TCR beta CDR3 regions. TCR CDR3 underwent first-round RT-PCR with the HTBI primer set. TCRdb reprocessed the multiplex PCR reads via MiXCR and lists one record per CDR3 protein. The sample shows about 360,000 distinct CDR3 sequences, about 14% of them seen only once. The data belong to a study of T cells in Graves' hyperthyroidism and ophthalmopathy. CDR1 is MNHEY and CDR2 is SMNVEV in the germline V gene (reference sequence). The CDR3 totals 18 residues. The trim removed 9 bases at V and 0 bases at J, leaving 17 bases unmatched.

The TCR was taken from a man aged 25 to 40 with Graves' hyperthyroidism that later progressed to Graves' ophthalmopathy. The sequencing sample was made of blood. This chain links TRBV27 with TRBJ2-7, with 10 bases aligning to TRBD2. The CDR3 loop reads CASAGLAVSSRSSYEQYF. As DNA, the CDR3 is TGTGCCAGTGCCGGACTAGCGGTCTCCTCCCGGAGCTCCTACGAGCAGTACTTC.